These 17 T cell receptor beta chains share one sample of origin, sequenced in a study of blood T cell repertoires in COVID-19. Using immunoSEQ multiplex PCR, the repertoire was profiled, and TCRdb retains in-frame clones only, with some absent. This sample yields roughly 33,000 clones, of which around 87% are seen a single time; around 10% belongs to the top ten. Sequencing was carried out using peripheral blood. The receptors were sampled from a man aged 80 or over with active COVID-19.

The chain couples TRBV24-1 to TRBJ2-1; 11 bases fit TRBD2. The germline V gene encodes CDR1 KGHDR and CDR2 SFDVKD. Trimming removed 6 bases from V and 8 bases from J; junction bases left unmatched: 5. This CDR3 spans 14 amino acids. The DNA of the CDR3 is TGTGCCACCAGTTTTAGCGGGAGGGCCGATGAGCAGTTCTTC. Its translation is CATSFSGRADEQFF.

This chain joins TRBV6-5 and TRBJ1-5; D not certain. The length of the CDR3 is 13 residues. Trimming removed 6 bases at V and 4 bases at J, with 10 bases between. Germline loops: CDR1 MNHEY, CDR2 SVGAGI. CDR3 in amino acids: CASRRDGNQPQHF. Written as DNA, the CDR3 is TGTGCCAGCAGAAGAGACGGGAATCAGCCCCAGCATTTT.

In its sample, this clone is medium-sized. The V and J genes are TRBV24-1 and TRBJ2-1; D is undetermined. The length of the CDR3 is 14 residues. Germline V lookup: CDR1 KGHDR, CDR2 SFDVKD. V gave up 0 bases and J gave up 6 bases, with 8 bases separating them. CDR3 region: CATSDLADINEQFF. The CDR3 DNA follows: TGTGCCACCAGTGATTTGGCCGACATCAATGAGCAGTTCTTC.

The gene calls are TRBV2 and TRBJ1-2; TRBD1 matches at 9 bases. The CDR3 is made up of 12 amino acids. Germline CDR1 is SNHLY and CDR2 is FYNNEI. Losses at the gene ends were 8 bases for V and 8 bases for J; bases not matched to a gene: 6. CDR3 nucleotides: TGTGCCAGCCGAAGGACAGGGGAGGGCTACACCTTC. This encodes CASRRTGEGYTF.

V is TRBV18 and J is TRBJ1-6; D might be TRBD1 (6 bases). The CDR3 has 16 amino acids. Germline assignment: CDR1 KGHSH and CDR2 LQKENI. V lost 3 bases and J lost 9, with 18 bases in between. The CDR3 DNA reads TGTGCCAGCTCACCGGGCCCAGGGTTACAGGGTTCACCCCTCCACTTT. The encoded protein is CASSPGPGLQGSPLHF.

The rearrangement uses TRBV28 and TRBJ2-1; maybe TRBD2 (6 bases). The CDR3 extends over 14 amino acids. Per the germline V gene, CDR1 is MDHEN and CDR2 is SYDVKM. Trimming took off 3 bases at V and 7 bases at J, with 13 bases between the two ends. In nucleotides, the CDR3 is TGTGCCAGCAGTTTCTTGGCGGGGAGAAATGAGCAGTTCTTC. Protein product: CASSFLAGRNEQFF. The full variable domain, completed using reference TRBV28 and TRBJ2-1, is DVKVTQSSRYLVKRTGEKVFLECVQDMDHENMFWYRQDPGLGLRLIYFSYDVKMKEKGDIPEGYSVSREKKERFSLILESASTNQTSMYLCASSFLAGRNEQFFGPGTRLTVL.

CDR3 in amino acids: CASSLTAGGTYEQYF. The CDR3 DNA sequence: TGTGCCAGCAGCTTGACAGCGGGAGGTACCTACGAGCAGTACTTC. The V and J genes are TRBV5-4 and TRBJ2-7, with 9 bases lining up with TRBD2. The V segment lost 1 base and the J segment 2 bases; nucleotides outside the gene matches: 4. The germline V gene has CDR1 SGHNT and CDR2 YYREEE (reference sequence). The CDR3 runs to 15 residues.

The J gene is TRBJ2-2, the V gene TRBV6-6, with 8 bases fitting TRBD1. The CDR3 extends over 14 amino acids. Germline V gene lookup returns CDR1 MNHNY and CDR2 SVGAGI (reference sequence). V was pared by 6 bases and J by 1 base, with 1 base of the junction left unmatched. Written as DNA, the CDR3 is TGTGCCAGCAGAGGACAGGGGAACACCGGGGAGCTGTTTTTT. This sequence encodes CASRGQGNTGELFF.

The chain carries TRBV9 and TRBJ2-3; 11 bases agree with TRBD2. The V gene end was trimmed by 4 bases and the J gene end by 5 bases; junction bases not matched to a gene: 3. Germline loops: CDR1 SGDLS, CDR2 YYNGEE. The CDR3 is made up of 14 amino acids. CDR3 in amino acids: CASSRGLAGDTQYF. As DNA, the CDR3 is TGTGCCAGCAGCCGCGGACTAGCGGGAGATACGCAGTATTTT. The variable domain in full, with the rest retrieved from reference TRBV9 and TRBJ2-3, is DSGVTQTPKHLITATGQRVTLRCSPRSGDLSVYWYQQSLDQGLQFLIQYYNGEERAKGNILERFSAQQFPDLHSELNLSSLELGDSALYFCASSRGLAGDTQYFGPGTRLTVL.

The sample holds one count of this clone. The rearrangement joins TRBV10-2 to TRBJ2-1; D perhaps matches TRBD2 (6 bases). The ends were cut back, 5 bases at V and 9 bases at J, with 20 bases in the middle. CDR1 WSHSY and CDR2 SAAADI come from the germline V gene. The CDR3 contains 15 residues. CDR3 sequence (DNA): TGCGCCAGCAGTATACTGGGGCGGGAAGCGGGTGAGCAGTTCTTC. It is translated as CASSILGREAGEQFF.

This clone has a single count. The chain uses TRBV5-3 and TRBJ1-5; D is ambiguous. TRBV5-3 is designated an ORF whose function remains uncertain. The V end lost 0 bases, the J end lost 0 bases, and 4 bases lay between the germline ends. This CDR3 has 14 residues. The CDR3 DNA is TGTGCCAGAAGCTTGGTACATAGCAATCAGCCCCAGCATTTT. As protein: CARSLVHSNQPQHF.

This chain uses TRBV19 with TRBJ2-3; TRBD2 is a possible D gene (5 bases). There are 16 residues in the CDR3. V shed 7 bases and J shed 0 bases, with 17 bases lying between them. CDR1 and CDR2 (germline): LNHDA, SQIVND (reference sequence). The CDR3 DNA sequence: TGTGCCAGTACCAAATTATTCGGGGTTAGCACAGATACGCAGTATTTT. Translation: CASTKLFGVSTDTQYF.

The rearrangement uses TRBV4-1 and TRBJ2-7; 9 bases are a match to TRBD2. Trimming at V came to 5 bases and at J to 5 bases, leaving 7 bases not matched to a gene. This CDR3 is built from 14 residues. The germline CDR1 and CDR2 sequences are MGHRA and YSYEKL. CDR3 sequence reads: CASSAPSGTNEQYF. In DNA, the CDR3 is TGCGCCAGCAGCGCCCCTAGCGGGACCAACGAGCAGTACTTC.

The V gene is TRBV5-1, the J gene TRBJ2-7; 7 positions agree with TRBD1. Germline V gene data show CDR1 as SGHRS and CDR2 as YFSETQ. V dropped 1 base and J dropped 7; count of bases not matched to a gene: 8. This CDR3 is 14 amino acids long. The CDR3 sequence: CASSLRQGVDEQYF. The CDR3 DNA follows: TGCGCCAGCAGCTTGAGGCAGGGGGTTGATGAGCAGTACTTC.

The CDR3 sequence: CAWTGLAKNIQYF. Written as DNA, the CDR3 is TGTGCCTGGACAGGGTTAGCCAAAAACATTCAGTACTTC. The V gene is TRBV30, the J gene TRBJ2-4; D possibly corresponds to TRBD1 (5 bases). Per the germline V gene, CDR1 is GTSNPN and CDR2 is SVGIG (reference sequence). CDR3 length equals 13 residues. V shed 4 bases and J shed 0 bases, with 7 bases lying between them.

This sequence joins TRBV5-6 and TRBJ2-5, with D maybe TRBD2 (5 bases). Trimming left V 4 bases short and J 2 bases short, with 18 bases between. Per germline, CDR1 SGHDT and CDR2 YYEEEE. CDR3 size: 16 residues. CDR3 in DNA: TGTGCCAGCAGCCCCTCGACTATTCGGGGTCAAGAGACCCAGTACTTC. Translating it yields CASSPSTIRGQETQYF.

The chain's CDR3 is CSVDRGRTDAFF. DNA for the CDR3: TGCAGCGTCGACAGGGGGCGGACGGACGCTTTCTTT. The chain has TRBV29-1 and TRBJ1-1, with 10 bases aligning to TRBD1. The CDR3 extends over 12 amino acids. The ends lost 6 bases at V and 11 bases at J; junction bases unmatched: 9. Per the germline V gene, CDR1 is SQVTM and CDR2 is ANQGSEA.